Listed here are 31 T cell receptor beta chains from one sample, sequenced in a study of blood T cell repertoires in COVID-19 (dated by TCRdb to about 2020). The library was produced with the immunoSEQ multiplex PCR assay. TCRdb mirrors the immuneACCESS table, restricted to in-frame sequences. Some clones are absent from its copies; in checked studies, under half trace to an unresolved V gene, and the reason for the others is unknown. For this sample the table gives 120,000 to 150,000 clones, of which roughly nine tenths were detected only once. The ten largest account for 1.5% to 2% of the sample. Sequencing was done on a sample of peripheral blood. These receptors were collected from a human donor in a cohort sampled during active COVID-19.

The chain uses TRBV21-1 and TRBJ2-7; the table's D call of TRBD1 was not tested on the DNA. TRBV21-1 is an annotated pseudogene. The CDR3 consists of 16 residues. CDR3 coding DNA: TGTGCCAGCAGACCTGTGCCGGGACAGGGACCCTACGAGCAGTACTTC. It is translated as CASRPVPGQGPYEQYF.

This chain joins TRBV7-9 and TRBJ1-5, with D possibly TRBD1 on 5 matching bases. V was cut by 8 bases and J by 5 bases, with 10 bases left in between. The CDR3 covers 12 residues. CDR1 is SEHNR, CDR2 FQNEAQ, per germline (reference sequence). The CDR3 loop reads CASRRGDQPQHF. Written as DNA, the CDR3 is TGTGCCAGCCGACGGGGGGATCAGCCCCAGCATTTT.

The V gene is TRBV18, the J gene TRBJ2-2; TRBD1 matches 9 bases. V lost 5 bases and J lost 5; bases outside the gene matches: 3. Germline V gives CDR1 KGHSH, CDR2 LQKENI. This CDR3 region has 14 residues. CDR3: CASSRDRVTGELFF. CDR3 coding DNA: TGTGCCAGCTCAAGGGACAGGGTGACCGGGGAGCTGTTTTTT. Based on the CDR3 plus reference TRBV18 and TRBJ2-2, the full variable domain is NAGVMQNPRHLVRRRGQEARLRCSPMKGHSHVYWYRQLPEEGLKFMVYLQKENIIDESGMPKERFSAEFPKEGPSILRIQQVVRGDSAAYFCASSRDRVTGELFFGEGSRLTVL.

The V call is TRBV5-1, the J call TRBJ1-1; D unresolved. The CDR3 runs to 16 residues. CDR1 and CDR2 (germline): SGHRS, YFSETQ. Trimming pared 4 bases from V and 3 bases from J, leaving 19 bases between. This CDR3 is CASSGAFVSSDTEAFF. The CDR3 coding sequence is TGCGCCAGCAGCGGAGCTTTCGTGTCGTCCGACACTGAAGCTTTCTTT.

This chain connects TRBV7-9 to TRBJ2-2; D remains ambiguous. CDR1 and CDR2 from the germline V gene are SEHNR and FQNEAQ (reference sequence). This CDR3 has 14 amino acids. The germline V and J ends were trimmed by 4 bases and 0 bases, with 6 bases remaining between them. CDR3 residues: CASSWAANTGELFF. The CDR3 DNA follows: TGTGCCAGCAGCTGGGCCGCGAACACCGGGGAGCTGTTTTTT.

The rearrangement links TRBV14 to TRBJ1-3; no clear D gene. Deletions cut 2 bases from V and 0 bases from J, with 5 bases between. This CDR3 spans 14 amino acids. Germline V gene data show CDR1 as SGHDN and CDR2 as FVKESK. The DNA for the CDR3 is TGTGCCAGCAGCCAACACATCTCTGGAAACACCATATATTTT. It yields the protein CASSQHISGNTIYF.

The chain employs TRBV5-6 and TRBJ2-1; the match to TRBD2 covers 8 bases. The CDR3 runs 17 residues. The V gene's germline CDR1 is SGHDT and CDR2 YYEEEE. The ends lost 4 bases at V and 0 bases at J; junction bases unmatched: 9. CDR3 residues: CASSARRGASSYNEQFF. The CDR3 nucleotides are TGTGCCAGCAGCGCCCGGCGGGGGGCCAGCTCCTACAATGAGCAGTTCTTC.

This clone was seen a single time. The rearrangement links TRBV10-3 to TRBJ1-2; tentatively, D is TRBD1 (6 bases). Trimming cost V 6 bases and J 1 base, with 12 bases left between them. The CDR3 has 14 amino acids. Germline V lookup: CDR1 ENHRY, CDR2 SYGVKD. The CDR3 DNA reads TGTGCCATCAGCCGGCCGGACAGTAACTATGGCTACACCTTC. It codes for CAISRPDSNYGYTF.

The V call is TRBV29-1, the J call TRBJ1-1; perhaps TRBD1 as D (5 bases). The CDR3 is made up of 13 amino acids. V was shortened by 1 base and J by 4 bases, with 10 bases between the two germline ends. The germline gives CDR1 SQVTM, CDR2 ANQGSEA. The DNA of the CDR3 is TGCAGCGTTGAAGCCCGGCAGGGCACTGAAGCTTTCTTT. Its translation: CSVEARQGTEAFF. The full variable domain, rest sourced from reference TRBV29-1 and TRBJ1-1, is SAVISQKPSRDICQRGTSLTIQCQVDSQVTMMFWYRQQPGQSLTLIATANQGSEATYESGFVIDKFPISRPNLTFSTLTVSNMSPEDSSIYLCSVEARQGTEAFFGQGTRLTVV.

The J gene is TRBJ2-1, the V gene TRBV10-3, with 7 bases lining up with TRBD2. This CDR3 has 12 residues. V was clipped by 6 bases and J by 8 bases; unmatched bases: 4. Germline lookup yields CDR1 ENHRY and CDR2 SYGVKD. For the CDR3, the DNA is TGTGCCATCAGGGGGAGCGGGGATGAGCAGTTCTTC. Translation gives CAIRGSGDEQFF.

As DNA, the CDR3 is TGTGCCAGCAGTTTGGGGGGGCCACAAGAGACCCAGTACTTC. Encoded protein: CASSLGGPQETQYF. The genes are TRBV27 and TRBJ2-5, with D perhaps TRBD2 (7 bases). Germline CDR1 and CDR2: MNHEY and SMNVEV (reference sequence). Deletions cut 3 bases from V and 2 bases from J, with 10 bases between. This CDR3 is 14 amino acids long.

The chain couples TRBV20-1 to TRBJ1-4; D possibly corresponds to TRBD1 (5 bases). The CDR3 has 11 residues. Germline CDR1 and CDR2: DFQATT and SNEGSKA (reference sequence). V was trimmed by 8 bases and J by 8 bases, leaving 12 bases between them. CDR3 coding DNA: TGCAGTTCCCCGGGGGAAGAAAAACTGTTTTTT. Amino acid sequence: CSSPGEEKLFF.

The chain recombines TRBV2 with TRBJ1-3, with D unclear. The germline V gene has CDR1 SNHLY and CDR2 FYNNEI. The CDR3 spans 15 residues. Trimming removed 1 base from V and 4 bases from J, with 11 bases in between. CDR3 coding DNA: TGTGCCAGCAGTGAAGGGGCCACTCTCGGAAACACCATATATTTT. As protein: CASSEGATLGNTIYF.

This rearrangement joins TRBV11-2 to TRBJ2-2; TRBD2 matches 9 bases. Germline V gives CDR1 SGHAT, CDR2 FQNNGV. The V segment lost 4 bases and the J segment 2 bases; nucleotides outside the gene matches: 8. The CDR3 extends over 17 amino acids. The CDR3 is CASSWELAGRNTGELFF. In nucleotides, the CDR3 is TGTGCCAGCAGCTGGGAGCTAGCGGGGAGAAACACCGGGGAGCTGTTTTTT.

The rearrangement links TRBV5-5 to TRBJ2-7; D possibly corresponds to TRBD1 (5 bases). This CDR3 comprises 14 residues. Per the germline V gene, CDR1 is SGHKS and CDR2 is YYEKEE (reference sequence). Trimming left V 4 bases short and J 2 bases short, with 13 bases between. CDR3 sequence reads: CASSPVLGPYEQYF. In DNA form, the CDR3 reads TGTGCCAGCAGCCCCGTTTTGGGGCCCTACGAGCAGTACTTC. The variable domain in full, with the rest retrieved from reference TRBV5-5 and TRBJ2-7, is DAGVTQSPTHLIKTRGQQVTLRCSPISGHKSVSWYQQVLGQGPQFIFQYYEKEERGRGNFPDRFSARQFPNYSSELNVNALLLGDSALYLCASSPVLGPYEQYFGPGTRLTVT.

A single count supports this clone. This chain uses TRBV20-1 with TRBJ2-7; 10 nucleotides line up with TRBD1. The germline V gene has CDR1 DFQATT and CDR2 SNEGSKA (reference sequence). V lost 3 bases and J lost 3; bases outside the gene matches: 5. This CDR3 comprises 14 residues. This chain's CDR3 is CSASPGQGGYEQYF. The CDR3 nucleotides read TGCAGTGCTAGTCCCGGACAGGGGGGCTACGAGCAGTACTTC.

The chain carries TRBV12-5 and TRBJ2-1; 10 bases line up with TRBD2. V lost 3 bases and J lost 8; bases outside the gene matches: 7. The V gene's germline CDR1 is LGHNT and CDR2 FRNRAP. The CDR3 is 15 amino acids. In DNA, the CDR3 is TGTGCTAGTGGTTTCCTAGCGGGGGCTGAGGATGAGCAGTTCTTC. Translation: CASGFLAGAEDEQFF.

The chain couples TRBV7-3 to TRBJ2-2, with D maybe TRBD2 (6 bases). The CDR3 consists of 19 residues. CDR1 and CDR2 from the germline V gene are SGHTA and FQGTGA. Trimming pared 2 bases from V and 1 base from J, leaving 20 bases between. The CDR3 DNA follows: TGTGCCAGCAGCTTACTGTCCCCTTTTGGAGGGCAGAACACCGGGGAGCTGTTTTTT. Amino acids: CASSLLSPFGGQNTGELFF.

This clone was detected once. V gene TRBV7-9 combines with J gene TRBJ2-3; tentatively, D is TRBD1 (5 bases). The CDR3 is 17 amino acids. The V end was cut by 4 bases, the J end by 5 bases, with 22 bases between. Germline values: CDR1 SEHNR, CDR2 FQNEAQ (reference sequence). In nucleotides, the CDR3 is TGTGCCAGCAGCTACCCAACCTCAGGGAAGAGTTTAGATACGCAGTATTTT. It specifies CASSYPTSGKSLDTQYF.

CDR3 nucleotides: TGTGCCAGCAGCTTCAACGTCGGGACAGCTTTCTATGGCTACACCTTC. It yields the protein CASSFNVGTAFYGYTF. The chain employs TRBV7-2 and TRBJ1-2, with 7 positions matching TRBD1. This CDR3 contains 16 residues. Germline values: CDR1 SGHTA, CDR2 FQGNSA. Unmatched junction bases numbered 11, after V lost 3 bases and J lost 4 bases. Together with reference TRBV7-2 and TRBJ1-2, the CDR3 gives the full variable domain: GAGVSQSPSNKVTEKGKDVELRCDPISGHTALYWYRQSLGQGLEFLIYFQGNSAPDKSGLPSDRFSAERTGGSVSTLTIQRTQQEDSAVYLCASSFNVGTAFYGYTFGSGTRLTVV.

The V gene is TRBV9, the J gene TRBJ2-7; 9 nucleotides match TRBD2. Germline CDR1 is SGDLS and CDR2 is YYNGEE. The V gene end was trimmed by 4 bases and the J gene end by 3 bases; junction bases not matched to a gene: 8. The CDR3 has 15 residues. The CDR3 coding sequence is TGTGCCAGCAGCCCGGGACTAGCTGGGGTCTACGAGCAGTACTTC. Its translation: CASSPGLAGVYEQYF.

V and J are TRBV6-6 and TRBJ2-1; tentative D call: TRBD1 (6 bases). The V end was cut by 7 bases, the J end by 2 bases, with 18 bases between. CDR3 length: 16 residues. Looked up from germline, CDR1 is MNHNY and CDR2 is SVGAGI (reference sequence). CDR3 sequence: CASNPQGADTYNEQFF. The CDR3 nucleotides are TGTGCCAGCAACCCACAGGGAGCTGATACCTACAATGAGCAGTTCTTC.

J is TRBJ2-1 and V is TRBV2; tentatively, D is TRBD2 (6 bases). Trimming pared 1 base from V and 0 bases from J, leaving 7 bases between. CDR3 length equals 15 residues. Germline-derived CDR1 and CDR2 are SNHLY and FYNNEI. CDR3 loop: CASSEVEGSYNEQFF. CDR3 in DNA: TGTGCCAGCAGTGAAGTGGAGGGCTCCTACAATGAGCAGTTCTTC.

This chain connects TRBV11-3 to TRBJ1-2; no reliable D call. CDR3 length: 12 residues. V gave up 0 bases and J gave up 4 bases, with 3 bases separating them. The germline gives CDR1 SGHNT, CDR2 YENEEA. This CDR3 is CASSLDGYGYTF. CDR3 DNA: TGTGCCAGCAGCTTAGACGGCTATGGCTACACCTTC.

This rearrangement joins TRBV7-2 to TRBJ1-2; D remains unclear. The CDR3 sequence is 13 residues long. V was clipped by 3 bases and J by 4 bases, with 9 bases between them. The germline V gene encodes CDR1 SGHTA and CDR2 FQGNSA. For the CDR3, the DNA is TGTGCCAGCAGCTTCCGGGATCCCTATGGCTACACCTTC. This encodes CASSFRDPYGYTF.

The chain joins TRBV9 to TRBJ2-3; D gene unclear. CDR3 length equals 15 residues. The germline V gene encodes CDR1 SGDLS and CDR2 YYNGEE. Deletions cut 0 bases from V and 1 base from J, with 9 bases between. This chain's CDR3 is CASSVATVGTDTQYF. The CDR3 DNA follows: TGTGCCAGCAGCGTAGCTACGGTGGGCACAGATACGCAGTATTTT.

J is TRBJ2-4 and V is TRBV27, with TRBD1 matching over 8 bases. Germline values: CDR1 MNHEY, CDR2 SMNVEV (reference sequence). Trimming removed 5 bases from V and 5 bases from J; junction bases left unmatched: 8. This CDR3 comprises 15 residues. CDR3 coding DNA: TGTGCCAGCAGTAATCAGGGGGCGGAGGAAAACATTCAGTACTTC. Its protein product is CASSNQGAEENIQYF.

In this sample, this clone turned up once. The V and J genes are TRBV6-6 and TRBJ2-3; tentative D call: TRBD1 (6 bases). Germline V gives CDR1 MNHNY, CDR2 SVGAGI (reference sequence). Trimming removed 5 bases at V and 0 bases at J, with 15 bases between. The CDR3 runs to 16 residues. CDR3 amino acids: CASSTPAGASTDTQYF. DNA for the CDR3: TGTGCCAGCAGTACCCCGGCAGGGGCCAGCACAGATACGCAGTATTTT.

J is TRBJ1-2 and V is TRBV19; D is perhaps TRBD1 (5 bases). This CDR3 has 15 residues. V gave up 3 bases and J gave up 4 bases, with 15 bases separating them. In germline, CDR1 is LNHDA, CDR2 SQIVND (reference sequence). The CDR3 loop reads CASSIRRPGGYGYTF. The CDR3 DNA reads TGTGCCAGTAGTATTAGGAGGCCCGGGGGCTATGGCTACACCTTC.

CDR3 protein: CASSYTGGGSQPQHF. The CDR3 DNA follows: TGTGCCAGCTCGTATACAGGGGGCGGAAGTCAGCCCCAGCATTTT. J is TRBJ1-5 and V is TRBV18; the match to TRBD1 covers 9 bases. The length of the CDR3 is 15 residues. CDR1 KGHSH and CDR2 LQKENI come from the germline V gene. Trimming at V came to 6 bases and at J to 6 bases, leaving 9 bases not matched to a gene.

This clone has only one observation. The chain has TRBV2 and TRBJ1-6; the match to TRBD1 covers 8 bases. Germline loops: CDR1 SNHLY, CDR2 FYNNEI. The CDR3 is 14 amino acids. After removal of 5 bases from V and 7 bases from J, the junction contained 4 bases not matched to a gene. CDR3 sequence (DNA): TGTGCCAGCAGTTCGACAGGGGACAATTCACCCCTCCACTTT. It yields the protein CASSSTGDNSPLHF.